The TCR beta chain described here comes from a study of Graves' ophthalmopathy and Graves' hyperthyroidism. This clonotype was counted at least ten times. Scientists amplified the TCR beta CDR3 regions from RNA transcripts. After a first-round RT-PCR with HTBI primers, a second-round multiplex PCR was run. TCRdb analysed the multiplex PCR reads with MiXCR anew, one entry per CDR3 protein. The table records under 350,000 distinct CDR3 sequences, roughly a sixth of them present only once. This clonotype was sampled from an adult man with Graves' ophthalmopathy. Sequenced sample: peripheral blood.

The CDR3 reads CSAYRRTEAFF. CDR3 nucleotide sequence: TGCAGCGCGTACAGGCGCACTGAAGCTTTCTTT. V is TRBV29-1 and J is TRBJ1-1, with D possibly TRBD1 on 5 matching bases. This CDR3 contains 11 residues. Trimming removed 7 bases at V and 4 bases at J, with 10 bases between. CDR1 and CDR2 from the germline V gene are SQVTM and ANQGSEA.